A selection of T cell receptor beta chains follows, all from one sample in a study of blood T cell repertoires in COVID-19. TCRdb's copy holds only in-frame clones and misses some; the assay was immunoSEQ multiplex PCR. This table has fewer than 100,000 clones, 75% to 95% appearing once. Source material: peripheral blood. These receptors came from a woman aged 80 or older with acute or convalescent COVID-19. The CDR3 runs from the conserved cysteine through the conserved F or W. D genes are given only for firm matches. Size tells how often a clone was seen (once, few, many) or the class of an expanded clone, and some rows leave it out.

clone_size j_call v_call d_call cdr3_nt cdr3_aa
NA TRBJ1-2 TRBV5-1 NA TGCGCCAGCAACAACCGATTGGGGGGAAACTATGGCTACACCTTC CASNNRLGGNYGYTF
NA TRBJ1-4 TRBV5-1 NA TGCGCCAGCAGCTTGGCCGGGGGGCGCGGTGAAAAACTGTTTTTT CASSLAGGRGEKLFF
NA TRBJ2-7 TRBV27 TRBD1 TGTGCCAGCAGTCTTGTCCAGGGGGCGCGACAAAGCCAGTACTTC CASSLVQGARQSQYF
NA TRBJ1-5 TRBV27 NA TGTGCCAGCAGTTTATCCCCGGTTTATAGCAATCAGCCCCAGCATTTT CASSLSPVYSNQPQHF
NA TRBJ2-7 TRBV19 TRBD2 TGTGCCAGTAGTATAGTTTGGAAGGGCGGGAGTGCCTACGAGCAGTACTTC CASSIVWKGGSAYEQYF
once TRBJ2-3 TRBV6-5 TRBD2 TGTGCCTGCCGGGGGGTTCGGACAGATACGCAGTATTTT CACRGVRTDTQYF
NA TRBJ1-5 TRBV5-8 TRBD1 TGTGCCAGCAGTCTTTTCAAGGGACAGGGTAATCAGCCCCAGCATTTT CASSLFKGQGNQPQHF
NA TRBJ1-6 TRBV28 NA TGTGCCAGCAGGATTAGAGGACAGTCGGCTCTCCACTTT CASRIRGQSALHF
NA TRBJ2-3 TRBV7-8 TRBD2 TGTGCCAGCAGCTTAGCGTCTAGCGGGGGGACAGATACGCAGTATTTT CASSLASSGGTDTQYF
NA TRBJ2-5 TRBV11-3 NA TGTGCCAGCAGCTCCGGACAGCCCCAAGAGACCCAGTACTTC CASSSGQPQETQYF
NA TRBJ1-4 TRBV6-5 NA TGTGCCAGCAGTTTCCAGAGGAACGAAAAACTGTTTTTT CASSFQRNEKLFF
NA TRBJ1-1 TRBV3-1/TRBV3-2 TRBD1 TGTGCCAGCAGACAGACAGGGGCAGGTACTGAAGCTTTCTTT CASRQTGAGTEAFF
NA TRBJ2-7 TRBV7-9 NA TGTGCCAGCAGCGTTGGGACAGAGCAGTACTTC CASSVGTEQYF
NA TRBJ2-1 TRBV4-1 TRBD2 TGCGCCAGCAGCCATTTGGCGGGAGGCCACAATGAGCAGTTCTTC CASSHLAGGHNEQFF
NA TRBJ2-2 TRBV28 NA TGTGCCAGCAGTTTTTCAGTAAACACCGGGGAGCTGTTTTTT CASSFSVNTGELFF
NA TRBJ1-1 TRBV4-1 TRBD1 TGCGCCAGCAGCGAACAGGGGTACACTGAAGCTTTCTTT CASSEQGYTEAFF
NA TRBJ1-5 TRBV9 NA TGTGCCAGCAGCCTCGGGTTCGGGAGCAATCAGCCCCAGCATTTT CASSLGFGSNQPQHF
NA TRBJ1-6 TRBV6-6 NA TGTGCCAGCAGTTACAGGGGAAATAATTCACCCCTCCACTTT CASSYRGNNSPLHF
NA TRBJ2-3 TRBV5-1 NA TGCGCCAGCAGCTTGGAGGCGAGGTGGGATACGCAGTATTTT CASSLEARWDTQYF
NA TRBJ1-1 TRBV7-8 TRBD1 TGTGCCAGCAGCTTAGGCGAGGGGGCGAAAGCTTTCTTT CASSLGEGAKAFF
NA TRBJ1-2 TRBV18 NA TGTGCCAGCTCACCACAAGAGTCTTATGGCTACACCTTC CASSPQESYGYTF
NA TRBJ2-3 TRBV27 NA TGTGCCAGCAGTCCCGGGATAGGGACTAGCACAGATACGCAGTATTTT CASSPGIGTSTDTQYF
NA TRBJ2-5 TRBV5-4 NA TGTGCCAGCAGCTACGGACTGACCCAAGAGACCCAGTACTTC CASSYGLTQETQYF
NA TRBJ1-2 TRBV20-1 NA TGCAGTGCTAGTCGGACAGATTATGGCTACACCTTC CSASRTDYGYTF
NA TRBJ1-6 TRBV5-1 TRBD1 TGCGCCAGCAGCGCCGGGACAGGGAATTCACCCCTCCACTTT CASSAGTGNSPLHF
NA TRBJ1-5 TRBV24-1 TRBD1 TGTGCCACCAGCCCCGGGGCGGGACAGACTAGCAATCAGCCCCAGCATTTT CATSPGAGQTSNQPQHF
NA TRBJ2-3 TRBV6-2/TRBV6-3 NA TGTGCCAGCAGTTACGAACAGCACACAGATACGCAGTATTTT CASSYEQHTDTQYF
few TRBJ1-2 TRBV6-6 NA TGTGCCAGCAGTGCTGACAGCTATGGCTACACCTTC CASSADSYGYTF
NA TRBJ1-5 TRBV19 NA TGTGCCAGTAAAGACCTATTACCCAGGGGTCGGGGCAATCAGCCCCAGCATTTT CASKDLLPRGRGNQPQHF
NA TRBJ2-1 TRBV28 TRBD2 TGTGCCAGCAGTTTCTTGATGGGCGGGGGCTACAATGAGCAGTTCTTC CASSFLMGGGYNEQFF
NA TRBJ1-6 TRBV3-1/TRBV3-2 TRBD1 TGTGCCAGCAGCCAAACAGGGGACTTCGTAAAGAATTCACCCCTCCACTTT CASSQTGDFVKNSPLHF
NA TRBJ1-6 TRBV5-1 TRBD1 TGCGCCAGCAGCTTGAACAGGGGGCAAGAATCACCCCTCCACTTT CASSLNRGQESPLHF
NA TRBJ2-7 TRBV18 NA TGTGCCAGCTCACCTAGCGTTTCCTACGAGCAGTACTTC CASSPSVSYEQYF
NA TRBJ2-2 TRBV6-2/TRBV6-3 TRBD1 TGTGCCAGCAGCTCGGGACAGGTTAACACCGGGGAGCTGTTTTTT CASSSGQVNTGELFF
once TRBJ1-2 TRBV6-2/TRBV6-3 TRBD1 TGTGCCAGCAGTTATCGGACAGGGGGCGCCGATGGCTACACCTTC CASSYRTGGADGYTF